These 21 T cell receptor beta chains were all obtained from the same sample, sequenced in a study of cytomegalovirus exposure and HLA in healthy donors. A multiplex PCR was run with 60 Vbeta primers and 13 Jbeta primers. Generated by immunoSEQ multiplex PCR, the TCRdb table keeps only in-frame clones and is missing some. Its table lists around 53,000 clones. The sample consisted of PBMCs. The receptors were gathered from a woman aged 25 to 39 in good health and CMV-seropositive.

The rearrangement links TRBV5-1 to TRBJ2-1; D is unresolved. Germline values: CDR1 SGHRS, CDR2 YFSETQ. The CDR3 runs to 14 residues. Trimming cost V 0 bases and J 6 bases, with 10 bases left between them. The CDR3 region is CASSLGASLNEQFF. The DNA for the CDR3 is TGCGCCAGCAGCTTGGGAGCGTCCCTCAATGAGCAGTTCTTC.

The chain links TRBV25-1 to TRBJ2-7; maybe TRBD1 (6 bases). Trimming removed 4 bases from V and 2 bases from J, with 18 bases in between. Germline CDR1 MGHDK, CDR2 SYGVNS. The CDR3 runs to 16 residues. The CDR3: CASSALQTGGAYEQYF. In DNA, the CDR3 is TGTGCCAGCAGTGCTCTACAGACAGGTGGGGCCTACGAGCAGTACTTC.

The rearrangement joins TRBV5-6 to TRBJ2-2, with 10 bases that match TRBD2. J lost 8 bases, V lost 3 bases, and 7 bases had no gene match. The CDR3 runs 15 residues. Germline loops: CDR1 SGHDT, CDR2 YYEEEE. The CDR3 DNA sequence: TGTGCCAGCAGCTGGACTAGCGGATACAAAGGGGAGCTGTTTTTT. This encodes CASSWTSGYKGELFF.

The rearrangement links TRBV6-5 to TRBJ2-7, with 9 positions matching TRBD1. CDR3 length: 14 residues. Looked up from germline, CDR1 is MNHEY and CDR2 is SVGAGI. V lost 5 bases to trimming and J lost 7 bases; unmatched junction nucleotides: 9. CDR3 DNA: TGTGCCAGCAGTCCGGAACAGGGGGCTGGGGAGCAGTACTTC. It is translated as CASSPEQGAGEQYF.

The CDR3 sequence is CASSIDTSDTQYF. CDR3 sequence (DNA): TGTGCCAGTAGTATTGACACTTCAGATACGCAGTATTTT. The rearrangement uses TRBV19 and TRBJ2-3; D is unresolved. The CDR3 contains 13 residues. CDR1 and CDR2 from the germline V gene are LNHDA and SQIVND (reference sequence). V was trimmed by 3 bases and J by 4 bases, leaving 8 bases between them.

The chain carries TRBV7-9 and TRBJ1-2, with 10 bases matching TRBD1. CDR1 and CDR2 (germline): SEHNR, FQNEAQ (reference sequence). With 5 bases clipped from V and 4 bases from J, the junction kept 1 base outside the gene matches. CDR3 length equals 13 residues. CDR3 in amino acids: CASSRDRGYGYTF. The CDR3 coding sequence is TGTGCCAGCAGCCGGGACAGGGGCTATGGCTACACCTTC.

CDR3 sequence reads: CASSYWDRGNTEAFF. In DNA form, the CDR3 reads TGTGCCAGCAGTTACTGGGACAGGGGGAACACTGAAGCTTTCTTT. The rearrangement joins TRBV6-6 to TRBJ1-1, with 10 bases fitting TRBD1. Unmatched junction bases numbered 0, after V lost 1 base and J lost 1 base. Germline V gives CDR1 MNHNY, CDR2 SVGAGI (reference sequence). The CDR3 runs 15 residues.

The chain uses TRBV5-4 and TRBJ2-5, with TRBD1 matching over 10 bases. CDR3 length: 16 amino acids. Germline V gene lookup returns CDR1 SGHNT and CDR2 YYREEE (reference sequence). With V trimmed by 4 bases and J by 4 bases, 10 bases remained unmatched. The CDR3 DNA is TGTGCCAGCAGCCCCCCCGGGACAGGGGTGGGAGAGACCCAGTACTTC. Its protein is CASSPPGTGVGETQYF.

V and J are TRBV7-9 and TRBJ1-2; a possible D gene is TRBD1 (6 bases). Trimming cost V 5 bases and J 4 bases, with 20 bases left between them. Germline V gene data show CDR1 as SEHNR and CDR2 as FQNEAQ (reference sequence). The CDR3 consists of 16 residues. CDR3 in DNA: TGTGCCAGCAGCCCCCAGGCGGGGGCGCGGTTCTATGGCTACACCTTC. This translates into CASSPQAGARFYGYTF.

This chain connects TRBV29-1 to TRBJ2-3; no reliable D call. CDR3 length: 11 residues. The ends were cut back, 4 bases at V and 6 bases at J, with 8 bases in the middle. Germline V lookup: CDR1 SQVTM, CDR2 ANQGSEA. CDR3 in DNA: TGCAGCGTTGCCCTCGCGGATACGCAGTATTTT. It codes for CSVALADTQYF.

Remarks on this clone: The junction departs from germline at one end; a sequencing error may be responsible. The V and J genes are TRBV5-4 and TRBJ1-1; 9 bases line up with TRBD1. The CDR3 is made up of 14 amino acids. Germline assignment: CDR1 SGHNT and CDR2 YYREEE (reference sequence). This CDR3 is CASSSGTGRLGPLF. CDR3 coding DNA: TGTGCCAGCAGCTCCGGGACAGGGCGTTTGGGTCCCCTCTTT.

V and J are TRBV7-9 and TRBJ2-3; 10 bases line up with TRBD2. Germline assignment: CDR1 SEHNR and CDR2 FQNEAQ (reference sequence). The CDR3 runs 17 residues. V lost 5 bases and J lost 4; bases outside the gene matches: 12. The CDR3 coding sequence is TGTGCCAGCAGCCCGGTTGGAGCGGGAGGGGTGGCAGATACGCAGTATTTT. Translation: CASSPVGAGGVADTQYF.

The gene calls are TRBV11-3 and TRBJ2-1; TRBD2 aligns across 8 bases. In germline, CDR1 is SGHNT, CDR2 YENEEA. The CDR3 contains 15 residues. Trimming removed 1 base from V and 5 bases from J; junction bases left unmatched: 4. CDR3 sequence: CASSLVTSGNNEQFF. As DNA, the CDR3 is TGTGCCAGCAGCTTAGTCACTAGCGGAAACAATGAGCAGTTCTTC.

DNA of the CDR3: TGTGCCAGTAGTATAAGGGGGGGGGTCCTCGAGCAGTACTTC. This gives the protein CASSIRGGVLEQYF. The gene calls are TRBV19 and TRBJ2-7; D is perhaps TRBD2 (7 bases). Germline CDR1 reads LNHDA; CDR2 reads SQIVND (reference sequence). V was pared by 2 bases and J by 6 bases, with 14 bases between. This CDR3 contains 14 residues.

The chain links TRBV5-6 to TRBJ1-2; a weak D match, TRBD1 (5 bases). Germline CDR1 is SGHDT and CDR2 is YYEEEE. V lost 1 base and J lost 4, with 8 bases in between. The CDR3 is made up of 13 amino acids. The DNA of the CDR3 is TGTGCCAGCAGCTTGAGGGGAAGCTATGGCTACACCTTC. Translation: CASSLRGSYGYTF.

The gene calls are TRBV29-1 and TRBJ2-2; perhaps TRBD1 as D (6 bases). This CDR3 is 13 amino acids long. Per the germline V gene, CDR1 is SQVTM and CDR2 is ANQGSEA. V was pared by 6 bases and J by 6 bases, with 14 bases between. The CDR3 nucleotides are TGCAGCGTGCAAACAGGGACCCCCGGGGAGCTGTTTTTT. Amino acid sequence: CSVQTGTPGELFF.

The chain recombines TRBV4-1 with TRBJ2-2, with 12 nucleotides matching TRBD2. The V segment lost 1 base and the J segment 7 bases; nucleotides outside the gene matches: 10. The germline gives CDR1 MGHRA, CDR2 YSYEKL. This CDR3 comprises 18 residues. The CDR3 sequence is CASSQAPSLAGGVGELFF. The DNA for the CDR3 is TGCGCCAGCAGCCAAGCTCCCTCACTAGCGGGGGGCGTCGGGGAGCTGTTTTTT.

The chain has TRBV6-5 and TRBJ1-5, with a tentative D call TRBD1 (5 bases). The germline V gene encodes CDR1 MNHEY and CDR2 SVGAGI. Trimming left V 0 bases short and J 5 bases short, with 8 bases between. CDR3 size: 14 residues. Here the CDR3 DNA reads TGTGCCAGCAGTTACTCTGACAGTTATCAGCCCCAGCATTTT. This sequence encodes CASSYSDSYQPQHF.

The chain carries TRBV7-2 and TRBJ2-3, with a tentative D call TRBD2 (6 bases). The V end lost 2 bases, the J end lost 2 bases, and 11 bases lay between the germline ends. The CDR3 contains 15 residues. Germline CDR1 and CDR2: SGHTA and FQGNSA. This chain's CDR3 is CASSLSASDTDTQYF. CDR3 DNA: TGTGCCAGCAGCTTATCCGCTAGCGACACAGATACGCAGTATTTT.

The V gene is TRBV5-1, the J gene TRBJ2-7, with 7 bases identical to TRBD1. The CDR3 contains 14 residues. V shed 1 base, J shed 5 bases, and the junction held 6 bases outside the gene matches. CDR1 and CDR2 (germline): SGHRS, YFSETQ. Here the CDR3 reads CASSLTRGLDEQYF. The CDR3 DNA reads TGCGCCAGCAGCTTGACCAGGGGGTTGGACGAGCAGTACTTC.

The V and J genes are TRBV2 and TRBJ1-6; no clear D gene. Germline loops: CDR1 SNHLY, CDR2 FYNNEI. The V gene lost 0 bases and the J gene lost 7 bases, with 10 bases spanning the gap. The CDR3 length is 15 residues. The CDR3 nucleotides are TGTGCCAGCAGTGAAGCTAGCCGGTGGAATTCACCCCTCCACTTT. This gives the protein CASSEASRWNSPLHF.